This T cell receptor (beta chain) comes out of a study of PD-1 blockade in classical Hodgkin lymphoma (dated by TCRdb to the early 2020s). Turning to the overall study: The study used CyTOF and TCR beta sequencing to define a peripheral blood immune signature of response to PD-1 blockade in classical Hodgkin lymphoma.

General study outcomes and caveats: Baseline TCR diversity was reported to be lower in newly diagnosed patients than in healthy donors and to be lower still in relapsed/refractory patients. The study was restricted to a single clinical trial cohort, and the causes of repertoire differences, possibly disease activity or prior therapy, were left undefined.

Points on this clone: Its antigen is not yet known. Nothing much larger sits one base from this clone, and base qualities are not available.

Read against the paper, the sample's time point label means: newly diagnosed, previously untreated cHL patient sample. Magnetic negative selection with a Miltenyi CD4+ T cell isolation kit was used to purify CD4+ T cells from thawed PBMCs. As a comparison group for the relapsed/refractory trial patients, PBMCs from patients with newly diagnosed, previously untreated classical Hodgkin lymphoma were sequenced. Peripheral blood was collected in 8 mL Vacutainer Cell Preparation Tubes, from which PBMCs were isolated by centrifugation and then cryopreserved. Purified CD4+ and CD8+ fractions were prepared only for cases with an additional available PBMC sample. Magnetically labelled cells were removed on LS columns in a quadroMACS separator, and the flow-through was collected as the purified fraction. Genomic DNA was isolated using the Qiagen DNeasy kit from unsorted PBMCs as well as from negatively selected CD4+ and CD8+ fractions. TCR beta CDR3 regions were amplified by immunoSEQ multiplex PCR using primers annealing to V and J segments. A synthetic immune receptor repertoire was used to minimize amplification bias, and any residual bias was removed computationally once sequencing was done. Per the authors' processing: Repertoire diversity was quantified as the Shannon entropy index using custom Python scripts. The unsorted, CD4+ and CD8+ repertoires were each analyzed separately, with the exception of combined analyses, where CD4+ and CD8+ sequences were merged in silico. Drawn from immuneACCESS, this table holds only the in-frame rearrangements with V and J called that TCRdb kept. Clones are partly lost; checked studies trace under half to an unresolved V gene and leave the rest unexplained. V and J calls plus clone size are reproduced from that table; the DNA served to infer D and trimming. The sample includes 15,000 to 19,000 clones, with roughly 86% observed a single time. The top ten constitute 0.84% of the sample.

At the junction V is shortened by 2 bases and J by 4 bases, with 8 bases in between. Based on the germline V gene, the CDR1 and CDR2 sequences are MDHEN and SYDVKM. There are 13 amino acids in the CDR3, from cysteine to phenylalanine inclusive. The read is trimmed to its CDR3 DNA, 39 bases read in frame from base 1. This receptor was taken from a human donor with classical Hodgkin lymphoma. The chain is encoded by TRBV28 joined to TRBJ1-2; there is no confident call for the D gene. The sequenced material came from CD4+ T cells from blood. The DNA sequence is TGTGCCAGCAGTTTAGAGGGTCTCTATGGCTACACCTTC. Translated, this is CASSLEGLYGYTF.